This TCR beta chain was captured in a study of radiotherapy plus CTLA-4 blockade in lung cancer. Study observations and caveats: Expansion in blood of tumor-derived TCR clones was seen after radiotherapy plus ipilimumab.

CTLA-4 blockade with ipilimumab, together with focal radiation, was given to patients with chemo-refractory metastatic non-small-cell lung cancer. The data were produced by immunoSEQ multiplex PCR, yet TCRdb's version contains in-frame clones alone and is incomplete. In the table there are 95,000 to 150,000 clones, 75% to 90% of which are singletons. Worth noting for this clone: Its target is unknown.

The germline V gene encodes CDR1 SGDLS and CDR2 YYNGEE. There are 17 residues in the CDR3. With 0 bases removed from V and 0 bases from J, the gap between germline ends came to 15 bases. Here the sequenced sample was peripheral blood, taken from a patient treated with radiotherapy plus ipilimumab. The chain is built from TRBV9 and TRBJ1-2, with a weak D call TRBD1 (5 bases). The clonotype was recovered from a human donor with non-small cell lung cancer that progressed on radiotherapy plus ipilimumab. The CDR3 DNA reads as TGTGCCAGCAGCGTAGGTGATAGGGGCGTAGCTAACTATGGCTACACCTTC. This codes for CASSVGDRGVANYGYTF.